A selection of T cell receptor beta chains follows, all from one sample in a study of Ad26.COV2.S vaccination and SARS-CoV-2 variants. Assay used: immunoSEQ multiplex PCR; TCRdb lists only in-frame clones, some missing. The table includes hundreds of thousands of clones, more than 70% detected once. Source: peripheral blood, taken in a trial of Ad26.COV2.S vaccine versus placebo. The receptors were gathered from a person between 18 and 59 years old who received the Ad26.COV2.S COVID-19 vaccine or a placebo. CDR3s include the opening cysteine and the closing phenylalanine or tryptophan. A D gene is named only where the DNA matches it firmly. The listing skips clone size in some rows; elsewhere it reads once, few, many or a size class.

v_gene: TRBV5-4
d_gene: NA
abundance: NA
j_gene: TRBJ1-1
len: 12
CDR3aa: CASSQGLTEAFF
CDR3nt: TGTGCCAGCAGCCAAGGGCTCACTGAAGCTTTCTTT

v_gene: TRBV11-3
d_gene: TRBD2
abundance: NA
j_gene: TRBJ2-1
len: 20
CDR3aa: CASSLDHSGTSGSSYNEQFF
CDR3nt: TGTGCCAGCAGCTTAGATCACTCCGGGACTAGCGGGAGCTCCTACAATGAGCAGTTCTTC

v_gene: TRBV10-1
d_gene: TRBD1
abundance: few
j_gene: TRBJ2-7
len: 13
CDR3aa: CASSDRTGAEQYF
CDR3nt: TGCGCCAGCAGTGACCGGACAGGGGCAGAGCAGTACTTC

v_gene: TRBV19
d_gene: NA
abundance: NA
j_gene: TRBJ1-4
len: 15
CDR3aa: CASSPGTAGYEKLFF
CDR3nt: TGTGCCAGTAGTCCAGGGACCGCGGGGTACGAAAAACTGTTTTTT

v_gene: TRBV2
d_gene: TRBD1
abundance: NA
j_gene: TRBJ2-1
len: 13
CDR3aa: CASSGTGYNEQFF
CDR3nt: TGTGCCAGCAGCGGGACAGGCTACAATGAGCAGTTCTTC

v_gene: TRBV19
d_gene: NA
abundance: NA
j_gene: TRBJ2-2
len: 11
CDR3aa: CASTKQGWLFF
CDR3nt: TGTGCCAGTACCAAGCAGGGGTGGCTGTTTTTT

v_gene: TRBV12-3/TRBV12-4
d_gene: TRBD1
abundance: NA
j_gene: TRBJ2-7
len: 13
CDR3aa: CASSPGQTYEQYF
CDR3nt: TGTGCCAGCAGCCCGGGACAGACCTACGAGCAGTACTTC

v_gene: TRBV6-5
d_gene: NA
abundance: NA
j_gene: TRBJ2-5
len: 15
CDR3aa: CASSYSGVAGETQYF
CDR3nt: TGTGCCAGCAGTTACTCGGGGGTAGCCGGAGAGACCCAGTACTTC

v_gene: TRBV6-5
d_gene: NA
abundance: NA
j_gene: TRBJ1-5
len: 14
CDR3aa: CARPPPGSAQPQHF
CDR3nt: TGTGCCAGACCCCCCCCGGGGTCCGCTCAGCCCCAGCATTTT

v_gene: TRBV19
d_gene: TRBD1
abundance: many
j_gene: TRBJ2-3
len: 16
CDR3aa: CASSSLGTGSTDTQYF
CDR3nt: TGTGCCAGTAGTAGCCTCGGGACAGGGAGCACAGATACGCAGTATTTT

v_gene: TRBV6-5
d_gene: NA
abundance: NA
j_gene: TRBJ1-1
len: 13
CDR3aa: CASNLQVNTEAFF
CDR3nt: TGTGCCAGCAACCTCCAGGTGAACACTGAAGCTTTCTTT

v_gene: TRBV6-2/TRBV6-3
d_gene: TRBD1
abundance: NA
j_gene: TRBJ2-7
len: 17
CDR3aa: CASSYLGQVKFTYEQYF
CDR3nt: TGTGCCAGCAGTTACCTGGGACAGGTGAAGTTTACCTACGAGCAGTACTTC

v_gene: TRBV29-1
d_gene: NA
abundance: NA
j_gene: TRBJ1-1
len: 11
CDR3aa: CSVERHTEAFF
CDR3nt: TGCAGCGTTGAAAGGCACACTGAAGCTTTCTTT

v_gene: TRBV5-1
d_gene: NA
abundance: NA
j_gene: TRBJ2-7
len: 15
CDR3aa: CASSLEGGSSYEQYF
CDR3nt: TGCGCCAGCAGCTTGGAGGGCGGGTCGAGCTACGAGCAGTACTTC

v_gene: TRBV6-5
d_gene: NA
abundance: once
j_gene: TRBJ1-5
len: 16
CDR3aa: CASSSPGGYSNQPQHF
CDR3nt: TGTGCCAGCAGTTCGCCGGGAGGGTATAGCAATCAGCCCCAGCATTTT

v_gene: TRBV18
d_gene: TRBD2
abundance: once
j_gene: TRBJ2-2
len: 16
CDR3aa: CASSPGLAGVFGELFF
CDR3nt: TGTGCCAGCTCACCGGGGCTAGCGGGAGTTTTCGGGGAGCTGTTTTTT

v_gene: TRBV11-2
d_gene: NA
abundance: NA
j_gene: TRBJ2-7
len: 14
CDR3aa: CASSLHSATYEQYF
CDR3nt: TGTGCCAGCAGCTTACATTCGGCAACCTACGAGCAGTACTTC

v_gene: TRBV3-1/TRBV3-2
d_gene: NA
abundance: NA
j_gene: TRBJ1-3
len: 14
CDR3aa: CASSPRDSGNTIYF
CDR3nt: TGTGCCAGCAGCCCGCGGGACTCTGGAAACACCATATATTTT

v_gene: TRBV27
d_gene: NA
abundance: NA
j_gene: TRBJ2-3
len: 16
CDR3aa: CASSLIGVRGTDTQYF
CDR3nt: TGTGCCAGCAGTTTAATTGGGGTCAGGGGCACAGATACGCAGTATTTT

v_gene: TRBV3-1/TRBV3-2
d_gene: TRBD2
abundance: NA
j_gene: TRBJ2-1
len: 15
CDR3aa: CASSPRTSTYNEQFF
CDR3nt: TGTGCCAGCAGCCCACGGACTAGTACTTACAATGAGCAGTTCTTC

v_gene: TRBV5-1
d_gene: NA
abundance: NA
j_gene: TRBJ2-4
len: 14
CDR3aa: CASSLAVAKNIQYF
CDR3nt: TGCGCCAGCAGCTTAGCGGTAGCCAAAAACATTCAGTACTTC

v_gene: TRBV19
d_gene: TRBD1
abundance: once
j_gene: TRBJ1-5
len: 13
CDR3aa: CASRYRGNQPQHF
CDR3nt: TGTGCCAGCCGCTACAGGGGGAATCAGCCCCAGCATTTT

v_gene: TRBV5-1
d_gene: TRBD1
abundance: NA
j_gene: TRBJ2-3
len: 12
CDR3aa: CASGQGADTQYF
CDR3nt: TGCGCCAGTGGACAGGGGGCAGATACGCAGTATTTT

v_gene: TRBV11-2
d_gene: NA
abundance: NA
j_gene: TRBJ1-1
len: 13
CDR3aa: CASSLGVNTEAFF
CDR3nt: TGTGCCAGCAGCTTAGGCGTGAACACTGAAGCTTTCTTT

v_gene: TRBV7-3
d_gene: NA
abundance: NA
j_gene: TRBJ2-3
len: 16
CDR3aa: CASSSTPGLYTDTQYF
CDR3nt: TGTGCCAGCAGCTCCACCCCGGGACTTTACACAGATACGCAGTATTTT

v_gene: TRBV29-1
d_gene: NA
abundance: NA
j_gene: TRBJ2-1
len: 15
CDR3aa: CSVEGDGSSYNEQFF
CDR3nt: TGCAGCGTGGAAGGGGACGGGAGCTCCTACAATGAGCAGTTCTTC

v_gene: TRBV5-5
d_gene: TRBD1
abundance: NA
j_gene: TRBJ1-6
len: 15
CDR3aa: CASSLRTGGISPLHF
CDR3nt: TGTGCCAGCAGCTTGAGGACAGGGGGAATTTCACCCCTCCACTTT

v_gene: TRBV6-6
d_gene: NA
abundance: once
j_gene: TRBJ1-4
len: 16
CDR3aa: CASRPWSIRKNEKLFF
CDR3nt: TGTGCCAGCAGACCCTGGAGTATCCGCAAAAATGAAAAACTGTTTTTT

v_gene: TRBV5-1
d_gene: NA
abundance: few
j_gene: TRBJ2-5
len: 16
CDR3aa: CASSSRSGTLQETQYF
CDR3nt: TGCGCCAGCAGCTCAAGATCCGGGACCTTACAAGAGACCCAGTACTTC

v_gene: TRBV7-2
d_gene: TRBD1
abundance: NA
j_gene: TRBJ1-1
len: 15
CDR3aa: CASSWTGNSETEAFF
CDR3nt: TGTGCCAGCAGCTGGACAGGGAATTCGGAAACTGAAGCTTTCTTT

v_gene: TRBV7-7
d_gene: TRBD2
abundance: few
j_gene: TRBJ2-5
len: 16
CDR3aa: CASSPGLAGGQETQYF
CDR3nt: TGTGCTAGCAGCCCGGGACTAGCGGGAGGACAAGAGACCCAGTACTTC

v_gene: TRBV6-2/TRBV6-3
d_gene: TRBD2
abundance: NA
j_gene: TRBJ2-3
len: 14
CDR3aa: CASSASGSPDTQYF
CDR3nt: TGTGCCAGCAGTGCTAGCGGGAGCCCAGATACGCAGTATTTT

v_gene: TRBV15
d_gene: TRBD2
abundance: NA
j_gene: TRBJ2-1
len: 19
CDR3aa: CATSRELAGGSLSYNEQFF
CDR3nt: TGTGCCACCAGCAGAGAGCTAGCGGGAGGCTCTCTTTCCTACAATGAGCAGTTCTTC

v_gene: TRBV24-1
d_gene: TRBD1
abundance: NA
j_gene: TRBJ1-1
len: 15
CDR3aa: CATSDSNRDSGEAFF
CDR3nt: TGTGCCACCAGTGACTCTAACCGGGACAGCGGAGAAGCTTTCTTT

v_gene: TRBV5-5
d_gene: NA
abundance: NA
j_gene: TRBJ2-1
len: 14
CDR3aa: CASSQRTDFGEQFF
CDR3nt: TGTGCCAGCAGCCAAAGGACAGACTTCGGTGAGCAGTTCTTC

v_gene: TRBV25-1
d_gene: NA
abundance: NA
j_gene: TRBJ1-1
len: 13
CDR3aa: CASRGRPNTEAFF
CDR3nt: TGTGCCAGCAGGGGGAGACCGAACACTGAAGCTTTCTTT

v_gene: TRBV9
d_gene: NA
abundance: NA
j_gene: TRBJ1-1
len: 15
CDR3aa: CASSVAPNGNTEAFF
CDR3nt: TGTGCCAGCAGCGTAGCCCCGAATGGAAACACTGAAGCTTTCTTT

v_gene: TRBV6-2/TRBV6-3
d_gene: NA
abundance: NA
j_gene: TRBJ1-3
len: 14
CDR3aa: CASSTGSAGNTIYF
CDR3nt: TGTGCCAGCAGTACAGGATCGGCTGGAAACACCATATATTTT

v_gene: TRBV27
d_gene: TRBD1
abundance: NA
j_gene: TRBJ2-7
len: 12
CDR3aa: CASSLQGDEQYF
CDR3nt: TGTGCCAGCAGTTTACAGGGGGACGAGCAGTACTTC

v_gene: TRBV5-1
d_gene: NA
abundance: NA
j_gene: TRBJ2-1
len: 15
CDR3aa: CASSLKVGSYNEQFF
CDR3nt: TGCGCCAGCAGCTTGAAGGTGGGATCCTACAATGAGCAGTTCTTC

v_gene: TRBV30
d_gene: TRBD2
abundance: NA
j_gene: TRBJ2-5
len: 13
CDR3aa: CAWDSSGGGTQYF
CDR3nt: TGTGCCTGGGATTCTAGCGGGGGAGGGACCCAGTACTTC

v_gene: TRBV27
d_gene: NA
abundance: NA
j_gene: TRBJ2-7
len: 12
CDR3aa: CASTGTGYEQYF
CDR3nt: TGTGCCAGCACAGGGACGGGCTACGAGCAGTACTTC

v_gene: TRBV29-1
d_gene: TRBD1
abundance: NA
j_gene: TRBJ2-5
len: 14
CDR3aa: CSVVGTDQWETQYF
CDR3nt: TGCAGCGTCGTAGGGACAGACCAGTGGGAGACCCAGTACTTC

v_gene: TRBV2
d_gene: NA
abundance: once
j_gene: TRBJ1-2
len: 14
CDR3aa: CASSEVAGTYGYTF
CDR3nt: TGTGCCAGCAGTGAAGTGGCAGGGACCTATGGCTACACCTTC

v_gene: TRBV2
d_gene: TRBD1
abundance: NA
j_gene: TRBJ1-2
len: 13
CDR3aa: CAFGRGSNYGYTF
CDR3nt: TGTGCCTTCGGCAGGGGGAGTAACTATGGCTACACCTTC

v_gene: TRBV5-1
d_gene: NA
abundance: few
j_gene: TRBJ2-7
len: 13
CDR3aa: CASSLRESYEQYF
CDR3nt: TGCGCCAGCAGCTTACGGGAGAGCTACGAGCAGTACTTC

v_gene: TRBV7-6
d_gene: NA
abundance: NA
j_gene: TRBJ2-7
len: 13
CDR3aa: CASSPSWVSEQYF
CDR3nt: TGTGCCAGCAGCCCCTCCTGGGTATCCGAGCAGTACTTC

v_gene: TRBV5-6
d_gene: NA
abundance: NA
j_gene: TRBJ2-2
len: 16
CDR3aa: CASSSLTGLNTGELFF
CDR3nt: TGTGCCAGCAGCAGCTTGACAGGTTTGAACACCGGGGAGCTGTTTTTT